This T cell receptor beta chain was captured in a study of T cell responses to AZD1222 COVID-19 vaccine. Study findings and constraints: The donors showed a predominance of white British ancestry and of females, with possible underestimation of clonal diversity.

Produced via immunoSEQ multiplex PCR; TCRdb's table is partial and in-frame only. The sample has around 79,000 clones; about 87% are singletons. Points on this clone: Its antigen is undetermined.

The sequence derives from an adult in good health. The sequencing here drew on peripheral blood, taken on day 0 of AZD1222 vaccination.

CDR3 nucleotide sequence: TGTGCCAGCAACTCTGGGGCCAACGTCCTGACTTTC. It yields the protein CASNSGANVLTF. The rearrangement uses TRBV21-1 and TRBJ2-6. TRBV21-1 is described as a pseudogene. The CDR3 runs 12 residues.